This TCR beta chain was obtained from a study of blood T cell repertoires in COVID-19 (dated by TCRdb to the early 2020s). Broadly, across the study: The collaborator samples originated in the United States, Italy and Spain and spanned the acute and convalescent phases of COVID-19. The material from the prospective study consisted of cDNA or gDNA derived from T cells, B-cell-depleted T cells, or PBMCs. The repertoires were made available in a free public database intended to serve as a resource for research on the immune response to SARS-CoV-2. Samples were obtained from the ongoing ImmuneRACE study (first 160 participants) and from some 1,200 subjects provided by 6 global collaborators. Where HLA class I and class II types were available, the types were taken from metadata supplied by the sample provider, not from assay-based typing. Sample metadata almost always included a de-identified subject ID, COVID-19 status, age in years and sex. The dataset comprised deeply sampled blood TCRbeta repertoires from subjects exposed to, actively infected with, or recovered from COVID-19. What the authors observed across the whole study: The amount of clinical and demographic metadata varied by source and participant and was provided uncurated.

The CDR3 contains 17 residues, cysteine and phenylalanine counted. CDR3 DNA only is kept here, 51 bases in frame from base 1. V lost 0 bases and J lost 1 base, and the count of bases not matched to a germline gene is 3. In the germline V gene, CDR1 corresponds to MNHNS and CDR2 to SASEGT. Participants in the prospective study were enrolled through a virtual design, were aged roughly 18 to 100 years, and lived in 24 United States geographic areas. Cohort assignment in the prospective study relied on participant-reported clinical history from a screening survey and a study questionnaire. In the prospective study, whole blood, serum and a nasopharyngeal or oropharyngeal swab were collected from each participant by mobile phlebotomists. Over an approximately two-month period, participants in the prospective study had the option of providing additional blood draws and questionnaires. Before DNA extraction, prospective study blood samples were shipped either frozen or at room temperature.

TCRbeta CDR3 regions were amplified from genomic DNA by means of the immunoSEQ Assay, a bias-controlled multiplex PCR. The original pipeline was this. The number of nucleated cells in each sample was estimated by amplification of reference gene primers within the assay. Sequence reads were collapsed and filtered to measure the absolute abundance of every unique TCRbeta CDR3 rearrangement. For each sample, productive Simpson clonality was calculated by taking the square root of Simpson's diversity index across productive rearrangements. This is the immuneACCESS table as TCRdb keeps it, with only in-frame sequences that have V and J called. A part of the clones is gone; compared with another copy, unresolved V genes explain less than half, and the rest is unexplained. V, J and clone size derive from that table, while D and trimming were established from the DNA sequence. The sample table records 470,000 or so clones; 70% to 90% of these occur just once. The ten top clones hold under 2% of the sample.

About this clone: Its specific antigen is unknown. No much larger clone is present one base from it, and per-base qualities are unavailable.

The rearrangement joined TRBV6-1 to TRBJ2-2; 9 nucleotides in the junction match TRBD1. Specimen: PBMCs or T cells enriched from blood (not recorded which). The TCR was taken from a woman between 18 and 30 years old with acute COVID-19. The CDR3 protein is CASSEALDRGNTGELFF. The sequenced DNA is TGTGCCAGCAGTGAAGCCCTGGACAGGGGGAACACCGGGGAGCTGTTTTTT.